This T cell receptor (beta chain) stems from a study of T cells in Graves' hyperthyroidism and ophthalmopathy (dated 2019 in TCRdb). In terms of the full investigation: Peripheral blood samples were taken at initial diagnosis, before any treatment was given. A discovery cohort of about a hundred patients, roughly 45 with Graves' ophthalmopathy and fewer than 65 with stable Graves' hyperthyroidism, was used to find distinguishing TCR V-J signatures. Whether ophthalmopathy could be predicted prospectively was tested in an independent validation cohort made up of about 18 hyperthyroidism patients plus 17 patients who later progressed to ophthalmopathy. For training and testing, the 100 or so patients in the discovery cohort were randomly divided in a 7:3 ratio. In several Graves' hyperthyroidism patients, the study also compared T-cell repertoires from thyroid tissue with T-cell repertoires from blood. Following sampling, methimazole starting at 30 mg daily was given to hyperthyroidism patients, and high-dose intravenous methylprednisolone was given to ophthalmopathy patients. According to the paper, TCR Vbeta CDR3 sequencing was carried out on more than 120 peripheral blood samples, which came from more than 40 ophthalmopathy, approximately 72 hyperthyroidism and approximately 17 progressor patients.

Inclusive of the bounding cysteine and phenylalanine, the CDR3 is 14 residues long. Here the CDR3 DNA is all that survives: 42 bases in frame from base 1. V is cut back by 3 bases and J by 6 bases, with 5 bases in the junction unmatched. Graves' hyperthyroidism was defined as stable when no progression to ophthalmopathy occurred over 18 months of follow-up. The hyperthyroidism patients were between 18 and 65 years old and newly diagnosed, with a disease duration of less than 2 months. Patients with uncontrolled infections, other autoimmune diseases, pregnancy or lactation were excluded. Diagnoses were based on clinical symptoms, serum thyroxine and TRAb, thyroid ultrasound and orbital computed tomography. Ficoll-Paque density gradient centrifugation was used to isolate PBMCs from about 9 ml of fresh peripheral blood. Total RNA was extracted using Trizol reagent, and RNA quality was assessed on an Agilent 2100 Bioanalyzer.

Results and caveats for the whole study, not just this receptor: No statistical method was used to fix the sample size in advance, and group allocation was not hidden from the investigators. A model built on a 13 V-J signature distinguished ophthalmopathy from stable hyperthyroidism, reaching 87.88% sensitivity and under 84% specificity in cross-validation and 80%/75% in testing. Most expanded thyroid clonotypes (frequency above 0.001) were also detected in blood, a finding suggesting that blood repertoires may reflect thyroid immune responses. During validation, the model predicted progression to ophthalmopathy a median of approximately 6.5 months ahead of onset, with more than 60% sensitivity and around 72% specificity.

This clonotype has ten or more counts. Its antigen remains undetermined. No clone much larger than this one lies a single base away; base qualities are absent. Amplification of TCR beta CDR3 regions was carried out from RNA transcripts. For the first round of RT-PCR on the TCR CDR3, the HTBI primer set was used together with the Qiagen OneStep RT-PCR kit. Libraries were constructed in a second round of multiplex PCR, after which size selection and purification were performed. The libraries were sequenced on an Illumina HiSeq2000 using paired-end 100 bp reads. From the authors' description of their analysis: Raw data were processed with SOAPnuke, discarding reads with adapters, uncalled bases, mean Phred below 15, or no exact constant-primer or identifier match. High-quality paired reads were merged using COPE v1.2.5, and each unique nucleotide sequence was defined as a clonotype. Clonotypes were aligned to IMGT TRBV, TRBD and TRBJ reference segments using MiTCR v1.1. The analysis was restricted to V-J combinations with a frequency above 0.0001, which together covered 99% to 99.2% of the repertoires. A TCS score was defined as the ratio between F50 (clonal expansion) and ExV (chaos), using BLOSUM62-based TCRdist between CDR3 peptides within each V-J. Welch's t-statistics and random forest reduced roughly 530 V-J features to roughly 13, which were used in a naive Bayes classifier (R e1071). Through fastp at Q25 and MiXCR, TCRdb rebuilt clones from the public reads, retaining in-frame beta chains. Rows matching on CDR3 protein sequence are summarized as one entry with the most common DNA and genes. TCRdb's processing, not the authors', yielded these V and J calls. The sample includes about 690,000 distinct CDR3 sequences, with approximately 15% observed a single time. Of the sample, roughly 16% is held by the ten largest clones.

The chain couples TRBV12-3 or TRBV12-4 to TRBJ1-5; 7 central bases correspond to TRBD1. Input material: blood. The source is a man between 50 and 59 years old with Graves' hyperthyroidism. The CDR3 region reads CASSFRGLVQPQHF. DNA sequence: TGTGCCAGCAGTTTTAGGGGGCTTGTTCAGCCCCAGCATTTT.